The present TCR beta chain was sequenced within a study of CD8+ T cells in alopecia areata (dated by TCRdb to the late 2010s). Some background on the complete study: Treated patients were enrolled in an open-label pilot trial of oral tofacitinib, 5 to 10 mg twice daily, for moderate-to-severe alopecia areata. In humans, TCRbeta sequencing was performed on scalp tissue and on sorted CD4+ and CD8+ peripheral blood T cells from healthy controls and from patients with patchy or totalis/universalis alopecia areata. Tofacitinib was administered for 6 to 18 months, and 6 months of follow-up off drug were then conducted to assess delayed response and recurrence. Biopsies were taken from tofacitinib-treated patients at baseline and again at 4 and 24 weeks into treatment, and several of those patients also had a later scalp biopsy. For the treated patients, the SALT score, which quantifies what percentage of scalp surface area is affected, served as the measure of disease severity. immunoSEQ multiplex PCR using 35 Vbeta forward primers and 13 Jbeta reverse primers was used to amplify TCRbeta CDR3 regions. Scalp clonality was compared among normal scalp (n=4), patchy alopecia areata scalp (n=8), and alopecia totalis/universalis scalp (n=8). To study T cell clonal expansion in alopecia areata, the researchers applied high-throughput TCRbeta sequencing to both the C3H/HeJ mouse model and human patients. The RNA source kit depended on sample type: the PAXgene miRNA kit for fixed scalp, the miRNeasy kit for PBMCs, and the RNeasy kit for mouse skin.

Per the publication, the treatment or condition label means: oral pan-JAK inhibitor, 5-10 mg twice daily. Peripheral blood and lesional scalp punch biopsies were obtained from patients with alopecia areata. PBMCs were separated by density centrifugation and stained for CD3, CD4 and CD8, after which CD4+ and CD8+ T cells were sorted on a FACSAria. Worth noting for this clone: No antigen is known for it. The input lacks base qualities; no much larger clone sits a single base away.

The germline V gene (reference sequence) yields LNHDA for CDR1 and SQIVND for CDR2. The CDR3 starts with the cysteine, ends with the phenylalanine, and has 14 residues. The retained sequence is limited to the CDR3, 42 bases, with the frame set at the first base. V gives up 4 bases and J gives up 6 bases, and the segment between their germline ends measures 13 bases. Paper-wide results and their limitations: Compared with mice, TCR sequences shared between patients were less clear, possibly partly because of HLA diversity across the patient population. Lesional scalp, especially in alopecia totalis/universalis, showed higher clonality and more expanded CD8+ clones than normal scalp, suggesting antigenic drive. Because the treated cohort was small and included a single nonresponder, larger studies are needed to assess links between baseline CD8+ expansion and response. Tofacitinib significantly decreased scalp clonality and the number of expanded CD8+ clones among the top 100 scalp clones. Unlike mouse skin, where gammadelta T cells dominate, normal human skin contains resident alphabeta T cells that get sequenced too, which complicates analysis of the scalp TCR repertoire. Many expanded lesional clones were found to persist in scalp and blood during tofacitinib treatment, and relapse after treatment cessation may be partly explained by this persistence.

Libraries were built with the immunoSEQ multiplex PCR assay. To provide template for TCR sequencing, every sample had RNA extracted and reverse transcribed into cDNA. First-strand cDNA was synthesized using SuperScript III with a 2:1 mix of oligo-dT and random hexamers. A synthetic immune receptor repertoire was used to assess amplification bias, and residual bias was removed computationally. Processing in the source paper ran as follows. After raw reads were preprocessed to remove errors, the CDR3 was defined following IMGT conventions as running from the conserved cysteine to phenylalanine. To get clonality, Shannon entropy was normalized by log2 of the number of productive unique TCRs and the result was subtracted from 1. Scalp TCRbeta sequences were cross-referenced with sorted blood CD4 and CD8 repertoires so that the CD4 or CD8 identity of scalp clones could be inferred. Sourced from immuneACCESS, this table was stored by TCRdb with only in-frame sequences that have V and J called. A share of the clones is absent; for the studies checked, an unresolved V gene accounts for under half, and the remainder has no known explanation. D and trimming come from the DNA, and the V and J calls and clone size come from that table. The sample data list about 200,000 clones, and more than 30% of these were observed just once. The ten most abundant clones make up roughly 0.5% of the sample.

The receptor was derived from a human donor with alopecia areata. The rearranged segments are TRBV19 and TRBJ2-4; TRBD1 is a possible D gene, resting on 6 matching bases. The sample here was CD4+ T cells sorted from blood, taken between weeks 30 and 35, from a patient treated with tofacitinib. The DNA sequence is as follows: TGTGCCAGTAGTAAAAGGACAGAGCTAAACATTCAGTACTTC. Translated, this is CASSKRTELNIQYF.